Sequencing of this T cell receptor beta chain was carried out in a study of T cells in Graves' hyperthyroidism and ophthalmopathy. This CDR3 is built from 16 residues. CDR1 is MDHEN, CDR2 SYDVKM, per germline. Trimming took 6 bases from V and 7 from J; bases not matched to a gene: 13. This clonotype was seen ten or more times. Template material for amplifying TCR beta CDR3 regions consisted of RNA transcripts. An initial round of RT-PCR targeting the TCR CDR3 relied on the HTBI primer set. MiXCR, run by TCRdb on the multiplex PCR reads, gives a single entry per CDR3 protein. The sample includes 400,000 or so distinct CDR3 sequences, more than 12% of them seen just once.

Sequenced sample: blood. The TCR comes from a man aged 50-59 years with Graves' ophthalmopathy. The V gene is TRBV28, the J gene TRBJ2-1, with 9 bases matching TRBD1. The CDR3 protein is CASSLLVGTGSNEQFF. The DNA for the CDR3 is TGTGCCAGCAGCCTGTTGGTTGGGACAGGGTCGAATGAGCAGTTCTTC.